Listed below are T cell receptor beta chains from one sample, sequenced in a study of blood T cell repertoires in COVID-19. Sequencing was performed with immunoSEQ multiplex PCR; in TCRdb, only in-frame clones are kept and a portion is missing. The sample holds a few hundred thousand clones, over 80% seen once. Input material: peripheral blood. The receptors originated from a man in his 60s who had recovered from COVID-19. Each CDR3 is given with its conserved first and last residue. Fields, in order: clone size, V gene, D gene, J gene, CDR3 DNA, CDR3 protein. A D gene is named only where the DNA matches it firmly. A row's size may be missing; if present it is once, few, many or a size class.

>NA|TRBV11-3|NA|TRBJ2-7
TGTGCCAGCAGCTTTATCAGGGTTAGAGACGAGCAGTACTTC
CASSFIRVRDEQYF
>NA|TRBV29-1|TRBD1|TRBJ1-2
TGCAGCTCGTTGGGACAGGTTGGCTATGGCTACACCTTC
CSSLGQVGYGYTF
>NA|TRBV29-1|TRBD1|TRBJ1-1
TGCAGCGTGAACAGGGGAACCGAAGCTTTCTTT
CSVNRGTEAFF
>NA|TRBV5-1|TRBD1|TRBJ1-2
TGCGCCAGCAGCTCTCGACAGGGCGAGGGAGGCTACACCTTC
CASSSRQGEGGYTF
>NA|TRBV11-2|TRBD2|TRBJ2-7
TGTGCCAGCAGCTTAGATTGGCTAGCGGGGAACGCCGCCGAGCAGTACTTC
CASSLDWLAGNAAEQYF
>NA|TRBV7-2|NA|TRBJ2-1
TGTGCCAGCAGCTTAGGCTGGGGAGGTGAGCAGTTCTTC
CASSLGWGGEQFF
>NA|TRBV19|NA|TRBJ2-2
TGTGCCAGTAGTCAACAGGGGAACACCGGGGAGCTGTTTTTT
CASSQQGNTGELFF
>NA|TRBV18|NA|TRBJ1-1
TGTGCCAGCTCACCACCGGGGGGGAGAAACACTGAAGCTTTCTTT
CASSPPGGRNTEAFF
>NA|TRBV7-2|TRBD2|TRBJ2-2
TGTGCCAGCAGCTCCGGGAGGCAGATCGCGAACACCGGGGAGCTGTTTTTT
CASSSGRQIANTGELFF
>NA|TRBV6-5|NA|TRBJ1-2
TGTGCCAGCAGACAGGGACAACGTGGCTACACCTTC
CASRQGQRGYTF
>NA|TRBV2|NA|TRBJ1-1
TGTGCCAGCAGTGACCTTGAGGGCACTGAAGCTTTCTTT
CASSDLEGTEAFF
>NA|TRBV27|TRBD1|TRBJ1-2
TGTGCCAGCAGTCCCAGACAGGGAGTAAACTATGGCTACACCTTC
CASSPRQGVNYGYTF
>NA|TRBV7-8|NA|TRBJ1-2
TGTGCCAGCAGTCAGACTAGGGCACTACACCGGGGCTACACCTTC
CASSQTRALHRGYTF
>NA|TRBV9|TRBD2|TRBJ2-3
TGTGCCAGCAGCTCCGGACTAGCGGGAGGGAGAGATACGCAGTATTTT
CASSSGLAGGRDTQYF
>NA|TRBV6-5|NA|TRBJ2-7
TGTGCCAGCAGTTACTCTTTTCAGGGTACCTACGAGCAGTACTTC
CASSYSFQGTYEQYF
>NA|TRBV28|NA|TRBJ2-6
TGTGCCAGCAGTTTCCAATCGGGTCATGTAATCCCTGGGGCCAACGTCCTGACTTTC
CASSFQSGHVIPGANVLTF
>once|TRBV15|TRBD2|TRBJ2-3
TGTGCCACCAGCAGGTCTCGCGGGAGCTCCGATACGCAGTATTTT
CATSRSRGSSDTQYF
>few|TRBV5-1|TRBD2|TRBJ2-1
TGCGCCAGCAGCTTGGGGCGGGAGGGGCACAATGAGCAGTTCTTC
CASSLGREGHNEQFF
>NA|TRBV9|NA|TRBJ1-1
TGTGCCAGCAGCGTAGGGGGGCTCTTGAACACTGAAGCTTTCTTT
CASSVGGLLNTEAFF
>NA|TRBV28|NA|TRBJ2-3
TGTGCCAGCAGCATAACAGGGACGGGAGATACGCAGTATTTT
CASSITGTGDTQYF
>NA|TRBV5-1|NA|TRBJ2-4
TGCGCCAGCAGCTTGCTACCCGGGGAGGCCAAAAACATTCAGTACTTC
CASSLLPGEAKNIQYF
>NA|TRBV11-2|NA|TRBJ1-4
TGTGCCAGCAGCTTAGGTGGCAGCACAGGCGGAAAACTGTTTTTT
CASSLGGSTGGKLFF
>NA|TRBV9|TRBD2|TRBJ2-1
TGTGCCAGCAGCGTAGACGCGGGAGTTTGGAATGAGCAGTTCTTC
CASSVDAGVWNEQFF
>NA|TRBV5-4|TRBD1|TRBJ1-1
TGTGCCAGTCTAACGGACAGGGCCTCCACTGAAGCTTTCTTT
CASLTDRASTEAFF
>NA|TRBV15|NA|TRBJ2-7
TGTGCCACCGGTGAACTAGCTTACGAGCAGTACTTC
CATGELAYEQYF
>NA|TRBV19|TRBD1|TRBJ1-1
TGTGCCAGTAGTCCTCACGGGACAGGTAGGGACACTGAAGCTTTCTTT
CASSPHGTGRDTEAFF
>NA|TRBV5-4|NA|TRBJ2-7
TGTGCCAGCAGCTTGTGGGGCGCAGGGAGGGAGCAGTACTTC
CASSLWGAGREQYF
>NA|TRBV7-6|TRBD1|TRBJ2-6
TGTGCCAGCAGCTTACAATTGGCAGGGGGTGACTCTGGGGCCAACGTCCTGACTTTC
CASSLQLAGGDSGANVLTF
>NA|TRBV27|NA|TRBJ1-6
TGTGCCAGCAGTTTACTTAATTCACCCCTCCACTTT
CASSLLNSPLHF
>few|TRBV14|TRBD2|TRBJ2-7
TGTGCCAGCAGCCAGGGACTAGGAAAGGGTTCGCGAGAGCAGTACTTC
CASSQGLGKGSREQYF
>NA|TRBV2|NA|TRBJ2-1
TGTGCCAGCAGTGATGGGCTCGTAGTCTACAATGAGCAGTTCTTC
CASSDGLVVYNEQFF
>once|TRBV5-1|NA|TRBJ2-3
TGCGCCAGCAGCTTACCAACTAGCACAGATACGCAGTATTTT
CASSLPTSTDTQYF
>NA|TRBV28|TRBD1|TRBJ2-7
TGTGCCAGCAGTCCCTACGGGACAGGGTACTACGAGCAGTACTTC
CASSPYGTGYYEQYF
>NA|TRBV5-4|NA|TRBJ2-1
TGTGCCAGCAGCGCGGACTATTACAATGAGCAGTTCTTC
CASSADYYNEQFF
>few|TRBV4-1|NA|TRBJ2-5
TGCGCCAGCAGCCAAGTCCTTGTTAACCAAGAGACCCAGTACTTC
CASSQVLVNQETQYF
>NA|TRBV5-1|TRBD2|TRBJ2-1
TGCGCCAGCAGCTTCCCCCCGGGACTACCGTCTCATGAGCAGTTCTTC
CASSFPPGLPSHEQFF
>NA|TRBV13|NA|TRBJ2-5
TGTGCCAGCAGCCCCCGGGGAAGGGAGGCACACGAGACCCAGTACTTC
CASSPRGREAHETQYF
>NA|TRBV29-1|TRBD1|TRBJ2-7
TGCAGCGGCCGACAGGGGGCGGGCGAGCAGTACTTC
CSGRQGAGEQYF
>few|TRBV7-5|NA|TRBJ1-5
TGTGTCAGAAGCTGGAGGGGACGGGAGGGGGGCCTTAGCAATCAGCCCCAGCATTTT
CVRSWRGREGGLSNQPQHF
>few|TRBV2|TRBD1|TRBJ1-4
TGTGCCAGCAGGGGACAGGAGTCGCGTGAAAAACTGTTTTTT
CASRGQESREKLFF
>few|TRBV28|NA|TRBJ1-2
TGTGCCAGCAGTTACGGACGGGGCTATGGCTACACCTTC
CASSYGRGYGYTF
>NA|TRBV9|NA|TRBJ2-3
TGTGCCAGCAGCGCCCCAGGACAGAAAGTCACAGATACGCAGTATTTT
CASSAPGQKVTDTQYF
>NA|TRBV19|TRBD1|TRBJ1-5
TGTGCCAGTAGTTCCCATCCCGGAACAGGGGAAGGACAGCCCCAGCATTTT
CASSSHPGTGEGQPQHF
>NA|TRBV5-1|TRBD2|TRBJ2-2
TGCGCCAGCGAAGTGTCTAGCGGGGCCGGGGAGCTGTTTTTT
CASEVSSGAGELFF
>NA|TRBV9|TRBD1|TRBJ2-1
TGTGCCAGCAGCGCAGGGGTGACAGGGTCGAATGAGCAGTTCTTC
CASSAGVTGSNEQFF
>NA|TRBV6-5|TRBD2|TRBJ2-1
TGTGCCAGCAGGGGGACTAGCGGGGACAATGAGCAGTTCTTC
CASRGTSGDNEQFF
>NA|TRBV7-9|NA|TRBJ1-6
TGTGCCAGCAGCCAACCACGGGGTACCAATTCACCCCTCCACTTT
CASSQPRGTNSPLHF
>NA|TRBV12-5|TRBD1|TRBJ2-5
TGTGCTAGTGGTTTGGTAGGGAAGGGGCAGGGGGCGAGGAAAGAGACCCAGTACTTC
CASGLVGKGQGARKETQYF
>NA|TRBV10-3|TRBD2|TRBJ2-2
TGTGCCATCATGGCGGGAGAAACGAACACCGGGGAGCTGTTTTTT
CAIMAGETNTGELFF
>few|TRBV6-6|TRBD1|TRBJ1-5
TGTGCCAGCAGCAAGCCCCAGGGGGCACAGCCCCAGCATTTT
CASSKPQGAQPQHF
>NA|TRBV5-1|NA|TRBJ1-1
TGCGCCAGCAGCTTGACCGAACAGGGCCCAAACACTGAAGCTTTCTTT
CASSLTEQGPNTEAFF
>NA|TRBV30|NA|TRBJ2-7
TGTGCCTGGTCGACAGGAGACTACTACGAGCAGTACTTC
CAWSTGDYYEQYF
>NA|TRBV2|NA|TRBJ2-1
TGTGCCAGCAGTGATGATAGGACAATCTACAATGAGCAGTTCTTC
CASSDDRTIYNEQFF
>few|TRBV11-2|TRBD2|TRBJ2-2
TGTGCCAGCAGCCCCTGGGGGGGGACGAACACCGGGGAGCTGTTTTTT
CASSPWGGTNTGELFF